This T cell receptor beta chain was found in a study of shared clonotypes between healthy human individuals. The CDR3 consists of 11 residues. Trimming cost V 0 bases and J 9 bases, with 9 bases left between them. CDR1 is GTSNPN and CDR2 is SVGIG in the germline V gene (reference sequence). Naive-designated CD8 cells lacked CD45RO, were positively enriched for CCR7, and omitted terminally differentiated effector memory CD45RA+ cells. Sequencing used immunoSEQ multiplex PCR; TCRdb keeps in-frame clones, though not all of them. Here the sample spans under 2,000,000 clones, about 95% being singletons. The chain is built from TRBV30 and TRBJ2-7, with D hard to call. Sequences were obtained from naive CD8+ T cells sorted from blood. The clonotype was recovered from a man aged 18 to 30 in good health. CDR3 nucleotide sequence: TGTGCCTGGAGTGTGTCCGCGTTGCAGTACTTC. This translates into CAWSVSALQYF.